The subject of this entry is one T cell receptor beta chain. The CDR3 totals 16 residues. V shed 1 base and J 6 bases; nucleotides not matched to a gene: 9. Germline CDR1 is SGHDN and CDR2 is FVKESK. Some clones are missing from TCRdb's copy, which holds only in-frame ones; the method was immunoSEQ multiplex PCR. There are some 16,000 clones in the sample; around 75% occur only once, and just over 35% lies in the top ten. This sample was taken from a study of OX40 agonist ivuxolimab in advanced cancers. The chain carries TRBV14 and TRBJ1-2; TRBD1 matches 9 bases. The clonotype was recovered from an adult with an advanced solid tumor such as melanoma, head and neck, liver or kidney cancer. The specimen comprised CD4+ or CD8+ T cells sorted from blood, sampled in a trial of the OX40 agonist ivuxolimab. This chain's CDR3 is CASSQAGDREGDGYTF. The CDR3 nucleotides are TGTGCCAGCAGCCAAGCTGGGGACAGGGAGGGCGATGGCTACACCTTC.